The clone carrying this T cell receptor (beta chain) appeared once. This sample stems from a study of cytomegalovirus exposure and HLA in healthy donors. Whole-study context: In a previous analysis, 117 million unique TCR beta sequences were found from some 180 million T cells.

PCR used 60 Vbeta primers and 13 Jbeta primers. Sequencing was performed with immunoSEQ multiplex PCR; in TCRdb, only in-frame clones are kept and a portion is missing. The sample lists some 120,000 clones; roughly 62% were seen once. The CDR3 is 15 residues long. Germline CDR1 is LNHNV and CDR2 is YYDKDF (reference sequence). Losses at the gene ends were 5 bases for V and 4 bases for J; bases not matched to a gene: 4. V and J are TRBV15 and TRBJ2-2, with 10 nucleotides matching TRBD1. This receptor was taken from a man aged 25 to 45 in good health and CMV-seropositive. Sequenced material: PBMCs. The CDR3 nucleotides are TGTGCCACCAGCTCCCGGGACAGGGGCACCGGGGAGCTGTTTTTT. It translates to CATSSRDRGTGELFF. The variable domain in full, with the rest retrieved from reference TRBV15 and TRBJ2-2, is DAMVIQNPRYQVTQFGKPVTLSCSQTLNHNVMYWYQQKSSQAPKLLFHYYDKDFNNEADTPDNFQSRRPNTSFCFLDIRSPGLGDTAMYLCATSSRDRGTGELFFGEGSRLTVL.